The present entry profiles one T cell receptor (beta chain) with its context. The data were taken from a study of blood T cell repertoires in COVID-19. Study details: Nucleic acid was either cDNA or gDNA, and it came from T cells, B-cell-depleted T cells, or PBMCs.

V lost 5 bases to trimming and J lost 3 bases, with 16 bases between them. The CDR3 sequence is 15 residues long. CDR1 and CDR2 from the germline V gene are MDHEN and SYDVKM. In the original workflow: From reference gene primer amplification, estimates of nucleated cell counts were derived. Sequencing used immunoSEQ multiplex PCR; TCRdb keeps in-frame clones, though not all of them. V and J calls plus clone size are reproduced from that table; the DNA served to infer D and trimming. The profile shows 150,000 to 200,000 clones, about 93% of them singletons. The sample consisted of peripheral blood. This sequence originates from a man aged 45-65 years with acute or convalescent COVID-19. This chain connects TRBV28 to TRBJ1-2; the D gene is possibly TRBD1 (6 bases). The CDR3 reads CASSNSGQSYYGYTF. The CDR3 DNA reads as TGTGCCAGCAGTAACTCAGGACAGTCTTACTATGGCTACACCTTC.